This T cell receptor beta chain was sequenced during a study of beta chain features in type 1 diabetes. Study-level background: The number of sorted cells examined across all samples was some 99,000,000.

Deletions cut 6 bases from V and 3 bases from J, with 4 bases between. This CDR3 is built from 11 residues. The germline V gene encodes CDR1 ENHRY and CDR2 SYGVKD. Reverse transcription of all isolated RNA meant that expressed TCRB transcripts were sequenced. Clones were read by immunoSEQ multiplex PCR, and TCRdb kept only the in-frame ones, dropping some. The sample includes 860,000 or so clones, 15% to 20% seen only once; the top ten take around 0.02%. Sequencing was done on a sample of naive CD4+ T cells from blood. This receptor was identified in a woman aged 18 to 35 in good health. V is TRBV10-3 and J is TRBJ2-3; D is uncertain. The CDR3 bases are TGTGCCATCAGCGTTACAGATACGCAGTATTTT. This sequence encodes CAISVTDTQYF.